This T cell receptor beta chain was recovered during a study of blood T cell repertoires in COVID-19. The wider study: Samples representing acute and convalescent COVID-19 were sourced from the United States, Italy and Spain. The cDNA or gDNA used as material had been derived from T cells, B-cell-depleted T cells, or PBMCs.

Original processing notes: Estimation of nucleated cell counts relied on the amplification of reference gene primers. Method: immunoSEQ multiplex PCR; TCRdb's copy keeps in-frame clones and lacks some. That table supplies the V and J calls and clone size; D and trimming were determined from the DNA. The sample contains approximately 53,000 clones, 90% of which appear only once. This clone was counted a single time. This CDR3 region has 11 residues. Looked up from germline, CDR1 is MNHEY and CDR2 is SVGEGT. Deletions cut 4 bases from V and 12 bases from J, with 10 bases between. The sequencing input was peripheral blood. This receptor was identified in a woman aged 80 or over with acute or convalescent COVID-19. V and J are TRBV6-2 or TRBV6-3 and TRBJ2-1; no clear D. CDR3 nucleotide sequence: TGTGCCAGCAGTTCTAATTTCCCGCAGTTCTTC. Its protein is CASSSNFPQFF.